This T cell receptor (beta chain) was sequenced for a study of blood T cell repertoires in COVID-19. Study-wide context: Sample material is recorded as cDNA or gDNA derived from T cells, B-cell-depleted T cells, or PBMCs.

The CDR3 has 13 residues. Germline CDR1 SGHRS, CDR2 YFSETQ. With 3 bases clipped from V and 7 bases from J, the junction kept 7 bases outside the gene matches. This clone was picked up a small number of times. It was during active infection that Seattle patients were enrolled and then longitudinally followed. In the authors' workflow: Reference gene primer amplification gave estimated nucleated cell counts. TCRdb's copy holds only in-frame clones and misses some; the assay was immunoSEQ multiplex PCR. Clone size and the V and J calls come from that table; the DNA yielded D and trimming. Here the sample spans about 390,000 clones, over 75% being singletons.

The sample consisted of peripheral blood. This sequence originates from a woman between 55 and 75 years old with COVID-19, enrolled during active disease. The J gene is TRBJ2-7, the V gene TRBV5-1, with 7 nucleotides matching TRBD1. The CDR3 nucleotides are TGCGCCAGCAGCTCATTTCCAGGGGGTGAGCAGTACTTC. This translates into CASSSFPGGEQYF.